This T cell receptor (beta chain) was identified during a study of PD-L1 blockade in urothelial cancer. Sequencing was performed with immunoSEQ multiplex PCR; in TCRdb, only in-frame clones are kept and a portion is missing. The table has 35,000 to 50,000 clones, roughly 86% seen once. This clone showed up just once. CDR3 size: 18 residues. Trimming removed 0 bases from V and 5 bases from J; junction bases left unmatched: 11. Germline values: CDR1 ENHRY, CDR2 SYGVKD. The TCR sequence derives from a man between 65 and 79 years old with urothelial cancer. The genes are TRBV10-3 and TRBJ1-5; 9 bases line up with TRBD1. Here the sequenced sample was PBMCs, taken around atezolizumab (anti-PD-L1) treatment. The CDR3 reads CAISESSRGQGTDQPQHF. CDR3 DNA sequence: TGTGCCATCAGTGAGTCATCACGGGGACAGGGTACCGATCAGCCCCAGCATTTT.